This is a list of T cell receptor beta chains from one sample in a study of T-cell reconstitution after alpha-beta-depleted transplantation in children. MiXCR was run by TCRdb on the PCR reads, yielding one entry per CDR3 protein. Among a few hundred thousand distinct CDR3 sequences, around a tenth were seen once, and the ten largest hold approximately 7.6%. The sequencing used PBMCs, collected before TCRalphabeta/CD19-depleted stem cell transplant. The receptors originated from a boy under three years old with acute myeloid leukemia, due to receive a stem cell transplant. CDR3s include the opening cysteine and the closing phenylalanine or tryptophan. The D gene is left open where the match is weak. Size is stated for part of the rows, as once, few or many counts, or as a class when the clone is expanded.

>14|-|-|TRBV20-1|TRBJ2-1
CSASGDSLYNEQFF
TGCAGTGCTAGCGGAGACAGCCTCTACAATGAGCAGTTCTTC
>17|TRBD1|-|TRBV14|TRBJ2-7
CASSQGGKAGGRREQYF
TGTGCCAGCAGCCAAGGAGGGAAGGCAGGGGGTCGGCGCGAGCAGTACTTC
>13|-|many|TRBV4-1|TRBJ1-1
CASSPPDVTEAFF
TGCGCCAGCAGCCCCCCGGACGTGACTGAAGCTTTCTTT
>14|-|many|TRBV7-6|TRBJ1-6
CASSFAGQASPLHF
TGTGCCAGCAGCTTTGCAGGTCAAGCTTCACCCCTCCACTTT
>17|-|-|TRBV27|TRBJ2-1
CASSLSGGAAFNNEQFF
TGTGCCAGCAGTTTATCGGGGGGGGCCGCGTTCAACAATGAGCAGTTCTTC
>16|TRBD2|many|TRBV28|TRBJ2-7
CASSFSTSGSSYEQYF
TGTGCCAGCAGTTTTTCAACTAGCGGGAGCTCCTACGAGCAGTACTTC
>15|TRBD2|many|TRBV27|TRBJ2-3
CASSLGLAWTDTQYF
TGTGCCAGCAGTCTAGGACTAGCGTGGACAGATACGCAGTATTTT
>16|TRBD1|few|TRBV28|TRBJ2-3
CASSSFYRGRPDTQYF
TGTGCCAGCAGCTCTTTTTACAGGGGTCGTCCAGATACGCAGTATTTT
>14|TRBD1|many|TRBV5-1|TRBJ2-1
CASSLESRGHEQFF
TGCGCCAGCAGCTTGGAGAGCAGGGGGCATGAGCAGTTCTTC
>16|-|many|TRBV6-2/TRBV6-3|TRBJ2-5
CASSYSMADLQETQYF
TGTGCCAGCAGTTACTCGATGGCGGATCTCCAAGAGACCCAGTACTTC
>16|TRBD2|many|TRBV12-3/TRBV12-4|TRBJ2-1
CASSIGLAGLYNEQFF
TGTGCCAGCAGTATAGGACTAGCGGGACTATACAATGAGCAGTTCTTC
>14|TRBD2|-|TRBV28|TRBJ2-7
CASSLLADSYEQYF
TGTGCCAGCAGTTTACTAGCGGATTCCTACGAGCAGTACTTC
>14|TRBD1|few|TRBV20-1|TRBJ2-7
CSARDPKGAHEQYF
TGCAGTGCTAGAGATCCCAAGGGGGCGCACGAGCAGTACTTC
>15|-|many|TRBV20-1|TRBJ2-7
CSALFPLAASYEQYF
TGCAGTGCCCTTTTCCCACTAGCAGCCTCCTACGAGCAGTACTTC
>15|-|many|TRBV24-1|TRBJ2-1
CATSDSGQVYNEQFF
TGTGCCACCAGTGATTCGGGACAAGTATACAATGAGCAGTTCTTC
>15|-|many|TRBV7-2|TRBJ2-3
CASQPAGFRADTQYF
TGTGCCAGCCAGCCGGCAGGGTTTCGTGCAGATACGCAGTATTTT
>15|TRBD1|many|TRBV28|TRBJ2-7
CASPPPGTGTYEQYF
TGTGCCAGCCCACCGCCCGGGACAGGTACCTACGAGCAGTACTTC
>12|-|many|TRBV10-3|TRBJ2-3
CAISESGDTQYF
TGTGCCATCAGTGAGTCAGGGGATACGCAGTATTTT
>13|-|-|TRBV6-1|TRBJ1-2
CASSQTETYGYTF
TGTGCCAGCAGCCAGACAGAAACCTATGGCTACACCTTC
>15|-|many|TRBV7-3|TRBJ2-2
CASSLTEMNTGELFF
TGTGCCAGCAGCTTAACGGAGATGAACACCGGGGAGCTGTTTTTT
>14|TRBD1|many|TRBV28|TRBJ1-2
CVSSPRGQGAEGTF
TGTGTCAGCAGCCCCCGCGGACAGGGGGCGGAGGGCACCTTC
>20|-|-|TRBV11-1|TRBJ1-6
CASSPGTVWELSFWDSPLHF
TGTGCCAGCAGCCCGGGGACCGTCTGGGAGTTGTCGTTTTGGGATTCACCCCTCCACTTT
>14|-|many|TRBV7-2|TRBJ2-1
CASSLALRGLLQFF
TGTGCCAGCAGCTTAGCCCTAAGGGGGTTGCTTCAGTTCTTC
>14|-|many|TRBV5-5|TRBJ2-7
CASSLVNRAYEQYF
TGTGCCAGCAGCTTGGTTAACCGGGCCTACGAGCAGTACTTC
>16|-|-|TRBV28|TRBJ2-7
CASSFSGNPALREQYF
TGTGCCAGCAGTTTCTCAGGAAACCCCGCTCTTCGCGAGCAGTACTTC
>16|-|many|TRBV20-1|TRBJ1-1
CSAREPGHRVNTEAFF
TGCAGTGCTAGAGAGCCGGGACACAGAGTAAACACTGAAGCTTTCTTT
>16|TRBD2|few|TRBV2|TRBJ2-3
CASSELTSGSADTQYF
TGTGCCAGCAGTGAATTAACTAGCGGGAGTGCAGATACGCAGTATTTT
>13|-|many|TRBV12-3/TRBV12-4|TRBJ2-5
CASSLAKGETQYF
TGTGCCAGCAGTTTAGCGAAGGGAGAGACCCAGTACTTC
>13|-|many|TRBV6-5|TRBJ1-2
CASSYSTGHGYTF
TGTGCCAGCAGTTACTCGACAGGCCATGGCTACACCTTC
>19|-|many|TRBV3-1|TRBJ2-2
CASSQDMGVGGSNTGELFF
TGTGCCAGCAGCCAAGATATGGGCGTTGGGGGCTCGAACACCGGGGAGCTGTTTTTT
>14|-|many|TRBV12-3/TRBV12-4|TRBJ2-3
CASRDLGPTDTQYF
TGTGCCAGCAGGGACTTAGGCCCCACAGATACGCAGTATTTT